Listed below are T cell receptor beta chains from one sample, sequenced in a study of patients and donors after allogeneic stem cell transplantation. In TCRdb, the RT-PCR reads were re-called with MiXCR into one record per CDR3 protein. The data contain about a million distinct CDR3 sequences, roughly 18% of them seen just once; the ten biggest clones take up under 6.5%. Sequenced material: blood, either unsorted or a sorted T cell fraction (not recorded which). The receptors derive from a human donor who was either an allogeneic HSCT recipient or a stem cell or donor lymphocyte infusion donor (not recorded which). It is not recorded whose cells these are; they may come from a transplant donor. Each CDR3 is given with its conserved first and last residue. The order of the fields is D gene, clone size, J gene, V gene, CDR3 DNA, CDR3 protein. A D gene is named only where the DNA matches it firmly. Not all rows give a size; the values are once, few, many and, for expanded clones, a class.

- | - | TRBJ2-7 | TRBV9 | TGTGCCAGCAGCGTAGATGAACGTCTCACGGGCGAGCAGTACTTC | CASSVDERLTGEQYF
TRBD2 | once | TRBJ2-5 | TRBV5-4 | TGTGCCAGCAGCACGCTGGCGGGGGTAGAGACCCAGTACTTC | CASSTLAGVETQYF
- | few | TRBJ2-5 | TRBV3-1 | TGTGCCAGCAGCCAAGATCTTCAGGAACACGACCAAGAGACCCAGTACTTC | CASSQDLQEHDQETQYF
TRBD1 | - | TRBJ1-5 | TRBV20-1 | TGCAGTGCCGGGCCCAGGGACAGGTTCAATCAGCCCCAGCATTTT | CSAGPRDRFNQPQHF
- | few | TRBJ2-3 | TRBV2 | TGTGCCAGCAGCGGTGACAGGCCCAGCACAGATACGCAGTATTTT | CASSGDRPSTDTQYF
- | few | TRBJ2-3 | TRBV29-1 | TGCAGCGTTGAGGGTCAGGTGATGAATACGCAGTATTTT | CSVEGQVMNTQYF
- | - | TRBJ1-1 | TRBV7-2 | TGTGCCAGCAGCTTAGATTGGGGGGCCCTGGGAGGTGAAGCTTTCTTT | CASSLDWGALGGEAFF
TRBD2 | - | TRBJ2-1 | TRBV6-1 | TGTGCCAGCACTATAGCGGGAGAGGGGAATGAGCAGTTCTTC | CASTIAGEGNEQFF
TRBD1 | few | TRBJ1-5 | TRBV20-1 | TGCAGTGCTGTCCGAGGGACAGGGGGGAATCAGCCCCAGCATTTT | CSAVRGTGGNQPQHF
TRBD2 | - | TRBJ2-7 | TRBV20-1 | TGCAGTGCTAGAGCGATTCGGGAGGGAAAGGGGAGCGAGCAGTACTTC | CSARAIREGKGSEQYF
TRBD2 | - | TRBJ2-1 | TRBV5-4 | TGTGCCAGCAGCTTGGGGGGACTAGCGGGAATTAGCTCCTACAATGAGCAGTTCTTC | CASSLGGLAGISSYNEQFF
- | many | TRBJ2-2 | TRBV24-1 | TGTGCCACCAGTGACCCCCGGGACGAAGCTTCCACCGGGGAGCTGTTTTTT | CATSDPRDEASTGELFF
TRBD2 | few | TRBJ2-1 | TRBV7-9 | TGTGCCAGCAGCTTCAGTAGCGGGGGGGAGGCAAACAATGAGCAGTTCTTC | CASSFSSGGEANNEQFF
- | few | TRBJ2-2 | TRBV15 | TGTGCCACCAGCAGAGATTTCGGACAGCTCGGGGAGCTGTTTTTT | CATSRDFGQLGELFF
TRBD2 | - | TRBJ2-3 | TRBV20-1 | TGCAGTGCTAAGGATAGCGGGGTCACAGATACGCAGTATTTT | CSAKDSGVTDTQYF
- | - | TRBJ2-7 | TRBV6-2/TRBV6-3 | TGTGCCAGCAGGAGCGTCTACGAGCAGTACTTC | CASRSVYEQYF
TRBD1 | - | TRBJ1-1 | TRBV7-9 | TGTGCCAGCAGCTCGAAGAGGACAGGGAACACTGAAGCTTTCTTT | CASSSKRTGNTEAFF
TRBD1 | - | TRBJ1-2 | TRBV30 | TGTGCCTGGAGCAAAGGACAGGACTATGGCTACACCTTC | CAWSKGQDYGYTF
TRBD1 | few | TRBJ2-1 | TRBV7-2 | TGTGCCAGCAGCTTCTCCGGGACAGGGAATGAGCAGTTCTTC | CASSFSGTGNEQFF
TRBD2 | - | TRBJ2-3 | TRBV7-2 | TGTGCCAGCAGCTTAGCGCCTAGCGGGGGCCTTCGAGATACGCAGTATTTT | CASSLAPSGGLRDTQYF
- | - | TRBJ2-7 | TRBV7-2 | TGTGCCAGCAGTCTAGGGACACCGGCCTACGAGCAGTACTTC | CASSLGTPAYEQYF
- | - | TRBJ1-5 | TRBV27 | TGTGCCAGCAGGCCCGACAGAAGGAGCAATCAGCCCCAGCATTTT | CASRPDRRSNQPQHF
- | few | TRBJ2-2 | TRBV9 | TGTGCCAGCAGCCCCTCGAAGGCGAACACCGGGGAGCTGTTTTTT | CASSPSKANTGELFF
- | - | TRBJ1-4 | TRBV7-9 | TGTGCCAGCAGCCTGGACGGGTCGATTAGCTTCCCTGAAAAACTGTTTTTT | CASSLDGSISFPEKLFF
TRBD1 | - | TRBJ2-5 | TRBV5-1 | TGCGCCAGCAGCTTGTGGGCAGGGGGCCTCCAAGAGACCCAGTACTTC | CASSLWAGGLQETQYF
- | few | TRBJ2-2 | TRBV7-9 | TGTGCCAGCACCCACGTGCAAGGGAAAAACACCGGGGAGCTGTTTTTT | CASTHVQGKNTGELFF
TRBD2 | - | TRBJ2-2 | TRBV12-3/TRBV12-4 | TGTGCCAGCAGTCGACCTAGCGGGAGGGCCTCCGGGGAGCTGTTTTTT | CASSRPSGRASGELFF
TRBD1 | - | TRBJ2-1 | TRBV6-2/TRBV6-3 | TGTGCCAGCAGTGGGGGACAGGGAACTGACAATGAGCAGTTCTTC | CASSGGQGTDNEQFF
- | - | TRBJ1-1 | TRBV30 | TGTGCCTGGAGTTCGTGGAGTAACACTGAAGCTTTCTTT | CAWSSWSNTEAFF